One sample yielded the 23 T cell receptor beta chains listed below, sequenced in a study of blood T cell repertoires in COVID-19. Method: immunoSEQ multiplex PCR; TCRdb's copy keeps in-frame clones and lacks some. Of about 130,000 clones listed, more than 70% are singletons. The sample taken for sequencing was peripheral blood. The origin of the receptors is a human donor in a cohort sampled during active COVID-19.

This clone was observed once. V is TRBV5-4 and J is TRBJ2-3; possible D gene TRBD1, 5 bases. V shed 4 bases and J shed 2 bases, with 17 bases lying between them. The CDR3 totals 16 residues. Per the germline V gene, CDR1 is SGHNT and CDR2 is YYREEE (reference sequence). The CDR3 loop is CASSPDTSRPTDTQYF. Written as DNA, the CDR3 is TGTGCCAGCAGCCCGGACACTTCAAGACCCACAGATACGCAGTATTTT.

The chain links TRBV6-5 to TRBJ1-6; D gene unclear. V lost 2 bases and J 7 bases, leaving 9 bases between the germline ends. The CDR3 covers 14 residues. Looked up from germline, CDR1 is MNHEY and CDR2 is SVGAGI. CDR3 coding DNA: TGTGCCAGCAGTTACGATCGGGAGAATTCACCCCTCCACTTT. This encodes CASSYDRENSPLHF.

V usage is TRBV7-2 and J usage is TRBJ2-3, with TRBD2 matching 9 bases. Germline V gene lookup returns CDR1 SGHTA and CDR2 FQGNSA. Trimming removed 2 bases from V and 2 bases from J; junction bases left unmatched: 5. The CDR3 is 16 residues long. The CDR3 region is CASSLRLAGNTDTQYF. The CDR3 region has the DNA TGTGCCAGCAGCTTAAGGCTAGCGGGGAACACAGATACGCAGTATTTT.

The V call is TRBV3-1 (or the pseudogene TRBV3-2), the J call TRBJ1-4; D perhaps matches TRBD1 (6 bases). The CDR3 is made up of 14 amino acids. Germline-derived CDR1 and CDR2 are LGHDT and YNNKEL (reference sequence). Deletions cut 3 bases from V and 11 bases from J, with 16 bases between. The CDR3 is CASSHKTGLKKLFF. The CDR3 coding sequence is TGTGCCAGCAGCCACAAAACAGGGTTGAAGAAACTGTTTTTT.

V is TRBV7-2 and J is TRBJ2-7; TRBD1 is a possible D gene (5 bases). Germline values: CDR1 SGHTA, CDR2 FQGNSA. The CDR3 is 13 residues long. The V and J ends lost 3 bases and 4 bases respectively, with 10 bases between them. The CDR3 here is CASSFHRSYEQYF. CDR3 DNA: TGTGCCAGCAGCTTCCACAGGAGTTACGAGCAGTACTTC. Full variable domain (remainder filled in from reference TRBV7-2 and TRBJ2-7): GAGVSQSPSNKVTEKGKDVELRCDPISGHTALYWYRQSLGQGLEFLIYFQGNSAPDKSGLPSDRFSAERTGGSVSTLTIQRTQQEDSAVYLCASSFHRSYEQYFGPGTRLTVT.

The V gene is TRBV4-3, the J gene TRBJ2-1, with D tentatively TRBD1 (5 bases). The V gene's germline CDR1 is LGHNA and CDR2 YSLEER. V shed 1 base and J shed 8 bases, with 18 bases lying between them. This CDR3 is built from 16 residues. The CDR3 region has the DNA TGCGCCAGCAGCCAAGGTCTAGGTAGGGGTTGGTATGAGCAGTTCTTC. Translated: CASSQGLGRGWYEQFF.

The rearrangement links TRBV6-2 or TRBV6-3 to TRBJ1-5; D unresolved. Germline CDR1 MNHEY, CDR2 SVGEGT. The CDR3 has 11 residues. With 4 bases removed from V and 11 bases from J, the gap between germline ends came to 9 bases. The chain's CDR3 is CASSSQQAQHF. In nucleotides, the CDR3 is TGTGCCAGCAGTTCCCAGCAGGCCCAGCATTTT.

The V gene is TRBV3-1 (or the pseudogene TRBV3-2), the J gene TRBJ1-2; tentative D call: TRBD1 (6 bases). Germline values: CDR1 LGHDT, CDR2 YNNKEL (reference sequence). V shed 1 base and J shed 4 bases, with 16 bases lying between them. This CDR3 has 16 residues. As DNA, the CDR3 is TGTGCCAGCAGCCAAGCTGTTTCAGGGGTGGTCTATGGCTACACCTTC. This translates into CASSQAVSGVVYGYTF.

The chain couples TRBV9 to TRBJ1-3; 8 nucleotides align to TRBD1. From germline, CDR1 is SGDLS and CDR2 YYNGEE. The V and J ends lost 4 bases and 0 bases, in that order; junction bases with no gene match: 6. CDR3 size: 16 residues. The CDR3 DNA reads TGTGCCAGCAGCCCGGGACAGGCGGGCTCTGGAAACACCATATATTTT. Its translation: CASSPGQAGSGNTIYF. The full variable domain, rest sourced from reference TRBV9 and TRBJ1-3, is DSGVTQTPKHLITATGQRVTLRCSPRSGDLSVYWYQQSLDQGLQFLIQYYNGEERAKGNILERFSAQQFPDLHSELNLSSLELGDSALYFCASSPGQAGSGNTIYFGEGSWLTVV.

The V and J genes are TRBV19 and TRBJ2-6; 8 positions agree with TRBD2. CDR3 size: 16 residues. Germline loops: CDR1 LNHDA, CDR2 SQIVND (reference sequence). Germline trimming cut 11 bases from V and 0 bases from J; bases unmatched to any gene: 9. CDR3 residues: CAAGGQGSSGANVLTF. The CDR3 nucleotides are TGTGCCGCGGGGGGCCAGGGGAGCTCTGGGGCCAACGTCCTGACTTTC.

The genes are TRBV5-1 and TRBJ2-3; the D gene is possibly TRBD1 (5 bases). There are 16 residues in the CDR3. Trimming removed 5 bases at V and 1 base at J, with 17 bases between. Germline-derived CDR1 and CDR2 are SGHRS and YFSETQ. Here the CDR3 reads CASRSQQASGTDTQYF. The CDR3 nucleotides are TGCGCCAGCAGGTCGCAACAGGCGTCGGGCACAGATACGCAGTATTTT.

The gene calls are TRBV9 and TRBJ2-1; D is unclear. V was cut by 0 bases and J by 0 bases, with 10 bases left in between. Germline V gene lookup returns CDR1 SGDLS and CDR2 YYNGEE. CDR3 size: 16 residues. The CDR3 sequence: CASSVVGGSSYNEQFF. DNA of the CDR3: TGTGCCAGCAGCGTAGTAGGCGGCAGCTCCTACAATGAGCAGTTCTTC.

The chain joins TRBV18 to TRBJ2-1; 8 bases map to TRBD1. With V trimmed by 3 bases and J by 6 bases, 7 bases remained unmatched. CDR1 and CDR2 from the germline V gene are KGHSH and LQKENI. The CDR3 sequence is 15 residues long. The CDR3: CASSPPDRVGNEQFF. DNA for the CDR3: TGTGCCAGCTCACCCCCGGACAGGGTTGGCAATGAGCAGTTCTTC.

V is TRBV7-9 and J is TRBJ2-3; TRBD2 matches 9 bases. This CDR3 region has 16 residues. Germline V lookup: CDR1 SEHNR, CDR2 FQNEAQ (reference sequence). V lost 7 bases and J lost 2; bases outside the gene matches: 10. The CDR3 region is CASNRWTSVYTDTQYF. The CDR3, as DNA: TGTGCCAGCAACCGATGGACTAGCGTATACACAGATACGCAGTATTTT.

The V gene is TRBV19, the J gene TRBJ1-2; 9 bases align to TRBD1. Germline loops: CDR1 LNHDA, CDR2 SQIVND (reference sequence). The CDR3 covers 13 residues. V shed 9 bases and J 5 bases; nucleotides not matched to a gene: 7. CDR3 region: CASRDRVKYGYTF. DNA for the CDR3: TGTGCCAGCCGGGACAGGGTAAAGTATGGCTACACCTTC.

V usage is TRBV6-6 and J usage is TRBJ1-5; TRBD1 might be the D (6 bases). The ends were cut back, 5 bases at V and 1 base at J, with 12 bases in the middle. Germline loops: CDR1 MNHNY, CDR2 SVGAGI (reference sequence). The CDR3 runs to 15 residues. The CDR3 spells CASSAQGRSNQPQHF. The DNA for the CDR3 is TGTGCCAGCAGTGCACAGGGTCGCAGCAATCAGCCCCAGCATTTT.

The V and J genes are TRBV10-3 and TRBJ1-1; D gene unclear. Trimming left V 4 bases short and J 4 bases short, with 10 bases between. The CDR3 has 13 residues. Looked up from germline, CDR1 is ENHRY and CDR2 is SYGVKD. This CDR3 is CAISVARGTEAFF. CDR3 DNA: TGTGCCATCAGTGTCGCACGGGGCACTGAAGCTTTCTTT.

This clone was picked up a small number of times. Other nucleotide sequences from this sample produce the same CDR3. The genes are TRBV3-1 (or the pseudogene TRBV3-2) and TRBJ2-7; no definite D call. V was trimmed by 1 base and J by 3 bases, leaving 7 bases between them. Germline CDR1 reads LGHDT; CDR2 reads YNNKEL (reference sequence). The CDR3 length is 13 residues. DNA for the CDR3: TGTGCCAGCAGCCAAGGGTACGGCTACGAGCAGTACGTC. Translated: CASSQGYGYEQYV.

The chain's CDR3 is CASSYSGSSTDTQYF. The CDR3 DNA is TGTGCCAGCAGCTATAGCGGTAGTAGCACAGATACGCAGTATTTT. This chain joins TRBV14 and TRBJ2-3; possibly TRBD2 for D (6 bases). CDR1 and CDR2 from the germline V gene are SGHDN and FVKESK. The CDR3 totals 15 residues. V lost 5 bases and J lost 0, with 12 bases in between.

The chain links TRBV4-1 to TRBJ1-5; the D gene is possibly TRBD1 (5 bases). This CDR3 contains 14 residues. The germline CDR1 and CDR2 sequences are MGHRA and YSYEKL. Trimming cost V 3 bases and J 8 bases, with 14 bases left between them. CDR3 region: CASSQGGPTEPQHF. The CDR3 nucleotides read TGCGCCAGCAGCCAGGGGGGACCCACAGAGCCCCAGCATTTT.

The V gene is TRBV5-4, the J gene TRBJ2-4; D perhaps matches TRBD2 (7 bases). CDR3 length: 14 residues. Germline V gene lookup returns CDR1 SGHNT and CDR2 YYREEE (reference sequence). Trimming removed 6 bases at V and 4 bases at J, with 14 bases between. The CDR3 protein is CASTPGGQKNIQYF. The CDR3 DNA sequence: TGTGCCAGCACCCCGGGGGGACAAAAAAACATTCAGTACTTC.

The V gene is TRBV7-2, the J gene TRBJ2-5, with D possibly TRBD2 on 5 matching bases. This CDR3 spans 15 amino acids. V lost 0 bases and J 4 bases, leaving 12 bases between the germline ends. CDR1 is SGHTA, CDR2 FQGNSA, per germline. The CDR3 nucleotides read TGTGCCAGCAGCTTAGCACTTACTGGGAGAGAGACCCAGTACTTC. It yields the protein CASSLALTGRETQYF.

The chain recombines TRBV7-2 with TRBJ2-7, with 8 bases matching TRBD1. CDR3 length: 17 amino acids. Germline values: CDR1 SGHTA, CDR2 FQGNSA. V trimming: 4 bases; J trimming: 7 bases; junction bases outside the gene matches: 18. CDR3 DNA sequence: TGTGCCAGCAGCTCTACCTTTCTAGGGCAGGGGGCACGGGAGCAGTACTTC. Amino acid sequence: CASSSTFLGQGAREQYF.